This entry describes one TCR beta chain. The antigen is undetermined. The data are from a study of T-cell reconstitution after alpha-beta-depleted transplantation in children. Findings of the study overall: Several hundred expanded graft clones reportedly were the source of alpha-beta T cells about two months after transplant. The origin of high day-60 TCRbeta diversity in some patients lay in surviving recipient T cells and thymic progenitors. One year after transplant, T-cell counts and diversity came mostly from newly produced T cells.

A library of TCRbeta sequences, prepared with unique molecular identifiers, was generated. TCRdb redid the calling of the PCR reads with MiXCR, one entry per CDR3 protein. The sample has around 580,000 distinct CDR3 sequences, about a quarter seen once. The source is a boy in the first two years of life with Wiskott-Aldrich syndrome, due to receive a stem cell transplant. Source: PBMCs, taken before TCRalphabeta/CD19-depleted stem cell transplant.

CDR3 amino acids: CASSGQLTSYEQYF. DNA of the CDR3: TGTGCCAGCAGTGGACAACTAACCTCCTACGAGCAGTACTTC. V gene TRBV12-3 or TRBV12-4 combines with J gene TRBJ2-7; TRBD1 might be the D (5 bases). Trimming cost V 5 bases and J 0 bases, with 11 bases left between them. This CDR3 comprises 14 residues.